The 14 T cell receptor beta chains in this list originate from one sample, sequenced in a study of neoadjuvant anti-PD-1 for oral cavity cancer. The sample's time point: after neoadjuvant nivolumab, at surgical resection. Assay: immunoSEQ multiplex PCR; the TCRdb copy retains only in-frame clones and omits some. The sample gives about 37,000 clones, 38% of which show up once; more than 15% is in the top ten. The material was tumor tissue, obtained after nivolumab (anti-PD-1) treatment. The receptors originated from a person aged 40 to 85 with oral cavity squamous cell carcinoma.

V and J are TRBV4-1 and TRBJ2-3; weak D call: TRBD2 (6 bases). This CDR3 is 16 amino acids long. The V end was cut by 0 bases, the J end by 1 base, with 11 bases between. Per germline, CDR1 MGHRA and CDR2 YSYEKL. The CDR3 is CASSQEFQRGTDTQYF. The CDR3 DNA follows: TGCGCCAGCAGCCAAGAATTCCAGCGGGGCACAGATACGCAGTATTTT.

As regards this clone: Germline is not matched at one junction end, which may reflect a read error. The V call is TRBV7-7, the J call TRBJ2-3; D ambiguous. The CDR3 contains 12 residues. CDR1 is SSHAT and CDR2 is FNYEAQ in the germline V gene (reference sequence). CDR3 loop: CASSQPADTQYF. CDR3 DNA: TGTGCTAGCAGCCAACCAGCAGATACGCAGTATTTT. The whole variable domain, remainder taken from reference TRBV7-7 and TRBJ2-3, is GAGVSQSPRYKVTKRGQDVTLRCDPISSHATLYWYQQALGQGPEFLTYFNYEAQPDKSGLPSDRFSAERPEGSISTLTIQRTEQRDSAMYRCASSQPADTQYFGPGTRLTVL.

This clone was counted many times. The chain links TRBV4-1 to TRBJ1-2; D gene uncertain. This CDR3 comprises 12 residues. The germline V and J ends were trimmed by 0 bases and 7 bases, with 6 bases remaining between them. From germline, CDR1 is MGHRA and CDR2 YSYEKL. The CDR3 region is CASSQEKGGYTF. CDR3 nucleotide sequence: TGCGCCAGCAGCCAAGAGAAGGGTGGCTACACCTTC.

A single count supports this clone. The genes are TRBV7-9 and TRBJ1-1; 7 bases align to TRBD1. The V gene's germline CDR1 is SEHNR and CDR2 FQNEAQ (reference sequence). Losses at the gene ends were 5 bases for V and 8 bases for J; bases not matched to a gene: 8. The CDR3 has 13 amino acids. For the CDR3, the DNA is TGTGCCAGCAGCCTTCCGGGACAGCGCGAAGCTTTCTTT. Translation gives CASSLPGQREAFF.

V gene TRBV9 combines with J gene TRBJ2-3, with 7 bases identical to TRBD2. Germline-derived CDR1 and CDR2 are SGDLS and YYNGEE. Unmatched junction bases numbered 7, after V lost 1 base and J lost 2 bases. This CDR3 is 16 amino acids long. The chain's CDR3 is CASSVRSGGTTDTQYF. The CDR3 nucleotides read TGTGCCAGCAGCGTAAGGTCGGGGGGAACCACAGATACGCAGTATTTT. The full variable domain, completed using reference TRBV9 and TRBJ2-3, is DSGVTQTPKHLITATGQRVTLRCSPRSGDLSVYWYQQSLDQGLQFLIQYYNGEERAKGNILERFSAQQFPDLHSELNLSSLELGDSALYFCASSVRSGGTTDTQYFGPGTRLTVL.

This clone was found a few times. The gene calls are TRBV5-1 and TRBJ2-5; a weak D match, TRBD2 (6 bases). The V end was cut by 2 bases, the J end by 5 bases, with 16 bases between. Germline V lookup: CDR1 SGHRS, CDR2 YFSETQ. The CDR3 has 15 amino acids. DNA of the CDR3: TGCGCCAGCAGCTTTGCGGGCGCTGGGGGGGAGACCCAGTACTTC. Protein product: CASSFAGAGGETQYF.

The table lists this clone with a count of one. This chain links TRBV5-4 with TRBJ2-7, with D perhaps TRBD1 or TRBD2 (5 bases each). CDR1 is SGHNT, CDR2 YYREEE, per germline (reference sequence). CDR3 length: 14 residues. The germline V and J ends were trimmed by 4 bases and 6 bases, with 17 bases remaining between them. The CDR3 protein is CASSPGTLRPEQYF. CDR3 DNA sequence: TGTGCCAGCAGCCCAGGGACGCTGAGGCCCGAGCAGTACTTC.

This clone was seen a few times. The chain joins TRBV11-2 to TRBJ1-1; tentatively, D is TRBD1 (5 bases). This CDR3 contains 17 residues. V was cut by 6 bases and J by 0 bases, with 20 bases left in between. Germline-derived CDR1 and CDR2 are SGHAT and FQNNGV. The CDR3 is CASRTAGPRFMNTEAFF. CDR3 in DNA: TGTGCCAGCAGGACGGCAGGGCCCCGTTTTATGAACACTGAAGCTTTCTTT. The full variable domain, rest sourced from reference TRBV11-2 and TRBJ1-1, is EAGVAQSPRYKIIEKRQSVAFWCNPISGHATLYWYQQILGQGPKLLIQFQNNGVVDDSQLPKDRFSAERLKGVDSTLKIQPAKLEDSAVYLCASRTAGPRFMNTEAFFGQGTRLTVV.

This clone was seen a few times. The gene calls are TRBV30 and TRBJ2-7; D tentatively fits TRBD1 or TRBD2 (5 bases each). V dropped 2 bases and J dropped 9 bases, with 14 bases sitting between them. Germline lookup yields CDR1 GTSNPN and CDR2 SVGIG (reference sequence). CDR3 length equals 12 residues. The CDR3 DNA follows: TGTGCCTGGAGTCGCCAGTTTGGGGGGCAGTACTTC. Residues: CAWSRQFGGQYF.

In its sample, this clone was seen many times. The chain joins TRBV21-1 to TRBJ2-3. TRBV21-1 is annotated as a pseudogene. CDR3 length: 15 residues. The CDR3 loop is CASSTPGPSTDTQYF. The DNA of the CDR3 is TGTGCCAGCAGCACGCCGGGACCAAGCACAGATACGCAGTATTTT.

The sample holds many counts of this clone. The chain couples TRBV19 to TRBJ1-1, with D unclear. This CDR3 contains 14 residues. With 7 bases removed from V and 2 bases from J, the gap between germline ends came to 14 bases. CDR1 is LNHDA and CDR2 is SQIVND in the germline V gene (reference sequence). CDR3 protein: CASTYREGNTEAFF. DNA for the CDR3: TGTGCCAGTACGTATCGGGAAGGAAACACTGAAGCTTTCTTT.

Many counts were recorded for this clone. The genes are TRBV7-9 and TRBJ2-3; D gene ambiguous. Trimming removed 8 bases from V and 6 bases from J, with 9 bases in between. The length of the CDR3 is 11 residues. The germline CDR1 and CDR2 sequences are SEHNR and FQNEAQ (reference sequence). The CDR3 loop is CASRSLDTQYF. In nucleotides, the CDR3 is TGTGCCAGCCGTTCCCTGGATACGCAGTATTTT.

In this sample, this clone turned up once. This chain uses TRBV27 with TRBJ2-2, with TRBD2 matching 9 bases. Germline assignment: CDR1 MNHEY and CDR2 SMNVEV (reference sequence). V gave up 4 bases and J gave up 6 bases; unmatched junction bases: 6. CDR3 length: 15 residues. The CDR3 loop reads CASSWASGTPGELFF. In nucleotides, the CDR3 is TGTGCCAGCAGTTGGGCTAGCGGGACCCCCGGGGAGCTGTTTTTT.

CDR3 in amino acids: CASSWTGLEGFGYTF. As DNA, the CDR3 is TGTGCCAGCAGCTGGACAGGGCTCGAAGGGTTCGGCTACACCTTC. The V call is TRBV5-6, the J call TRBJ1-2; 8 nucleotides line up with TRBD1. V dropped 3 bases and J dropped 8; count of bases not matched to a gene: 12. The CDR3 is 15 residues long. In germline, CDR1 is SGHDT, CDR2 YYEEEE. Full variable domain (rest looked up from reference TRBV5-6 and TRBJ1-2): DAGVTQSPTHLIKTRGQQVTLRCSPKSGHDTVSWYQQALGQGPQFIFQYYEEEERQRGNFPDRFSGHQFPNYSSELNVNALLLGDSALYLCASSWTGLEGFGYTFGSGTRLTVV.